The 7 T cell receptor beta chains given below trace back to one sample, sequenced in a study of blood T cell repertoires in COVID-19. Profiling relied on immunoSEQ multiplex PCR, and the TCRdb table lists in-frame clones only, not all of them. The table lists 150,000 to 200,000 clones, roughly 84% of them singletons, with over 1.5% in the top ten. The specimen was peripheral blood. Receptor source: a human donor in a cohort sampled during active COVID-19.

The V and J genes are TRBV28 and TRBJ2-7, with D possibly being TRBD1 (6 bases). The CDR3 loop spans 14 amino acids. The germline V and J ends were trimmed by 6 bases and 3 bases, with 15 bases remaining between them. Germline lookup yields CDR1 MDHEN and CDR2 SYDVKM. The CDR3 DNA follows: TGTGCCAGCAGCGGGGCAGGGGTTAACTACGAGCAGTACTTC. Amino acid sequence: CASSGAGVNYEQYF. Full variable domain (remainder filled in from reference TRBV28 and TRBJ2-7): DVKVTQSSRYLVKRTGEKVFLECVQDMDHENMFWYRQDPGLGLRLIYFSYDVKMKEKGDIPEGYSVSREKKERFSLILESASTNQTSMYLCASSGAGVNYEQYFGPGTRLTVT.

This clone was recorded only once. DNA of the CDR3: TGTGCCACCAGCCTGAGGACTGACGGGGACTACGAGCAGTACTTC. It codes for CATSLRTDGDYEQYF. This chain links TRBV15 with TRBJ2-7, with a possible D match to TRBD2 (5 bases). Germline lookup yields CDR1 LNHNV and CDR2 YYDKDF (reference sequence). The V end lost 5 bases, the J end lost 3 bases, and 17 bases lay between the germline ends. CDR3 length: 15 amino acids.

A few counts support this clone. In nucleotides, the CDR3 is TGCGCCAGCAGTGAGTCCGTGGAACTAGCGGGTTCAAGCTCCTACAATGAGCAGTTCTTC. Amino acid sequence: CASSESVELAGSSSYNEQFF. The chain carries TRBV10-1 and TRBJ2-1; 9 nucleotides align to TRBD2. This CDR3 comprises 20 residues. Losses at the gene ends were 0 bases for V and 0 bases for J; bases not matched to a gene: 12. Per the germline V gene, CDR1 is WNHNN and CDR2 is SYGVQD (reference sequence).

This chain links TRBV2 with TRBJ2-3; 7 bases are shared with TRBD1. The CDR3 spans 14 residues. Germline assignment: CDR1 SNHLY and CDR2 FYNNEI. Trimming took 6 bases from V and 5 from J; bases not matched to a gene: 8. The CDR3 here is CASRYRGSGDTQYF. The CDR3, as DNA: TGTGCCAGCAGGTACAGGGGATCGGGAGATACGCAGTATTTT.

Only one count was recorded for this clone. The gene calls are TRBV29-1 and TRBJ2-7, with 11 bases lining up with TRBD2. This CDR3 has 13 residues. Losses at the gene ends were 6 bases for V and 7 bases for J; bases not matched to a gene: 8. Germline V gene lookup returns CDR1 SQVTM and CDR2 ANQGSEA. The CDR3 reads CSVGLAAPGEQYF. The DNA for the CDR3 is TGCAGCGTGGGACTAGCGGCGCCGGGTGAGCAGTACTTC.

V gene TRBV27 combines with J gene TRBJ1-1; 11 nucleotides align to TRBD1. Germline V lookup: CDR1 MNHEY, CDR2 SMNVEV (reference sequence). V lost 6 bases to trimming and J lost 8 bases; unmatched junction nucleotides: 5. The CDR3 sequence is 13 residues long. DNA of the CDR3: TGTGCCAGCAGGCGGACAGGGGGCCTGGAAGCTTTCTTT. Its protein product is CASRRTGGLEAFF.

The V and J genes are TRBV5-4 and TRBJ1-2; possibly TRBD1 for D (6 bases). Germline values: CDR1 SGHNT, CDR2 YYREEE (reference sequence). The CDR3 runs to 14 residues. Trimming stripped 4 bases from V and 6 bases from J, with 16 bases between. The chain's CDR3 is CASSLDTGMHGYTF. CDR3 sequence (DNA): TGTGCCAGCAGCCTTGATACAGGGATGCATGGCTACACCTTC.